This TCR beta chain derives from a study of blood T cell repertoires in COVID-19. Study-wide context: The cDNA or gDNA used as material had been derived from T cells, B-cell-depleted T cells, or PBMCs.

This clone was observed a single time. V lost 5 bases to trimming and J lost 3 bases, with 22 bases between them. CDR3 length equals 17 residues. Per germline, CDR1 MNHEY and CDR2 SMNVEV (reference sequence). TCRdb keeps only in-frame clones here, not all; method: immunoSEQ multiplex PCR. This sample carries approximately 35,000 clones, roughly 88% of them seen once, and the ten largest clones take 11% to 15%. Sequenced sample: peripheral blood. The chain links TRBV27 to TRBJ1-2, with a possible D match to TRBD1 (6 bases). The TCR was taken from a man aged 55 to 70 with active COVID-19. The CDR3 loop is CASSRLGTIGVDYGYTF. DNA for the CDR3: TGTGCCAGCAGTCGCCTCGGGACAATAGGGGTCGACTATGGCTACACCTTC.